Detailed here is one TCR beta chain. Its antigen is unidentified. Clones were sequenced by immunoSEQ multiplex PCR, and TCRdb holds only the in-frame ones, with some missing. The data hold some 10,000 clones, with 80% to 90% observed a single time. This sample stems from a study of T cells after posttransplantation cyclophosphamide. Study observations and caveats: Donor CD8+ memory clones often dominated recipient blood repertoires at later times. Skin or GI-infiltrating T cells shared few TRB sequences with blood.

A marrow graft followed busulfan-fludarabine conditioning, with cyclophosphamide on days +3 and +4. Germline V gene data show CDR1 as SGHNT and CDR2 as YENEEA. Trimming cost V 5 bases and J 5 bases, with 15 bases left between them. The CDR3 consists of 14 residues. The source material was PBMCs, sampled after allogeneic stem cell transplant with posttransplant cyclophosphamide. J is TRBJ2-5 and V is TRBV11-3; D perhaps matches TRBD1 (6 bases). The TCR was taken from a female patient aged 50 to 60 who received an allogeneic stem cell transplant from a related donor, was CMV-positive, and had no GVHD. A subset of T cells may come from the graft donor. CDR3 nucleotides: TGTGCCAGCAGCGCCTCAGGGGATTTGGAGACCCAGTACTTC. Its translation is CASSASGDLETQYF.